One and the same sample provided the 27 T cell receptor beta chains below, sequenced in a study of OX40 agonist ivuxolimab in advanced cancers. Clones were read by immunoSEQ multiplex PCR, and TCRdb kept only the in-frame ones, dropping some. The sample shows approximately 94,000 clones, 92% of them seen only once. Material: CD4+ or CD8+ T cells sorted from blood, obtained in a trial of the OX40 agonist ivuxolimab. The receptors were gathered from an adult with an advanced solid tumor such as melanoma, head and neck, liver or kidney cancer.

This chain joins TRBV4-1 and TRBJ1-1; possible D gene TRBD1, 5 bases. Germline CDR1 reads MGHRA; CDR2 reads YSYEKL. This CDR3 has 14 amino acids. Trimming left V 6 bases short and J 1 base short, with 12 bases between. The CDR3 DNA reads TGCGCCAGCAGGATCTTCGGGGGGAACACTGAAGCTTTCTTT. Amino acids: CASRIFGGNTEAFF.

The CDR3 DNA reads TGTGCCAGCAGTATCCGGGACAGGGTTTCACCCCTCCACTTT. It specifies CASSIRDRVSPLHF. The J gene is TRBJ1-6, the V gene TRBV6-1; 9 bases agree with TRBD1. The CDR3 runs 14 residues. The V segment lost 5 bases and the J segment 9 bases; nucleotides outside the gene matches: 5. Germline values: CDR1 MNHNS, CDR2 SASEGT.

J is TRBJ2-5 and V is TRBV20-1, with no clear D. The CDR3 length is 10 residues. V was pared by 5 bases and J by 3 bases, with 4 bases between. Looked up from germline, CDR1 is DFQATT and CDR2 is SNEGSKA (reference sequence). The CDR3 region has the DNA TGCAGTGCTCACAAAGAGACCCAGTACTTC. Encoded protein: CSAHKETQYF.

The rearrangement joins TRBV7-9 to TRBJ1-1, with D possibly being TRBD1 (5 bases). This CDR3 has 15 residues. Germline CDR1 reads SEHNR; CDR2 reads FQNEAQ (reference sequence). Trimming stripped 4 bases from V and 4 bases from J, with 16 bases between. CDR3 sequence: CASSSGPRGSTEAFF. The CDR3 DNA is TGTGCCAGCAGCTCCGGGCCTCGGGGGAGCACTGAAGCTTTCTTT.

The V and J genes are TRBV11-3 and TRBJ2-5; 11 nucleotides match TRBD2. V trimming: 1 base; J trimming: 3 bases; junction bases outside the gene matches: 4. Germline loops: CDR1 SGHNT, CDR2 YENEEA. This CDR3 has 16 residues. The CDR3 protein is CASSLGGLAGKETQYF. CDR3 nucleotides: TGTGCCAGCAGCTTAGGAGGACTAGCGGGTAAAGAGACCCAGTACTTC.

The V call is TRBV25-1, the J call TRBJ1-2; a weak D match, TRBD1 (6 bases). Deletions cut 0 bases from V and 5 bases from J, with 16 bases between. CDR1 is MGHDK, CDR2 SYGVNS, per germline. The CDR3 is 16 residues long. CDR3 sequence: CASSEYQTGQEYGYTF. CDR3 nucleotide sequence: TGTGCCAGCAGTGAATATCAAACAGGGCAGGAGTATGGCTACACCTTC.

The genes are TRBV9 and TRBJ2-7; 12 bases map to TRBD2. CDR1 SGDLS and CDR2 YYNGEE come from the germline V gene. With V trimmed by 4 bases and J by 3 bases, 2 bases remained unmatched. The CDR3 extends over 14 amino acids. CDR3 sequence: CASSQLAGGYEQYF. The CDR3 DNA sequence: TGTGCCAGCAGCCAACTAGCGGGAGGCTACGAGCAGTACTTC.

This clone appeared a single time. The J gene is TRBJ2-1, the V gene TRBV19, with 8 bases lining up with TRBD2. With 6 bases clipped from V and 0 bases from J, the junction kept 1 base outside the gene matches. Germline V gives CDR1 LNHDA, CDR2 SQIVND (reference sequence). The CDR3 has 14 residues. CDR3 sequence reads: CASRAGGSYNEQFF. DNA for the CDR3: TGTGCCAGTAGGGCGGGGGGCTCCTACAATGAGCAGTTCTTC.

The V call is TRBV27, the J call TRBJ1-6; D call uncertain. Germline V lookup: CDR1 MNHEY, CDR2 SMNVEV (reference sequence). Trimming shortened V by 5 bases and J by 0 bases, and 14 bases separated the two germline ends. The CDR3 extends over 17 amino acids. CDR3: CASSPQAKSSYNSPLHF. The CDR3 DNA is TGTGCCAGCAGTCCCCAGGCTAAGAGCTCCTATAATTCACCCCTCCACTTT.

This rearrangement joins TRBV5-1 to TRBJ2-5; the D is unclear. Trimming took off 4 bases at V and 4 bases at J, with 2 bases between the two ends. CDR1 and CDR2 (germline): SGHRS, YFSETQ. The CDR3 extends over 10 amino acids. Written as DNA, the CDR3 is TGCGCCAGCAGCCGAGAGACCCAGTACTTC. This codes for CASSRETQYF.

Concerning this clone: This clone may be a read error of a much larger clone one base away. The same CDR3 also results from other DNA sequences found in this sample. The chain couples TRBV6-1 to TRBJ2-7; D gene uncertain. The V gene's germline CDR1 is MNHNS and CDR2 SASEGT. The CDR3 is 13 residues long. Trimming removed 9 bases at V and 3 bases at J, with 15 bases between. This CDR3 is CASSGTAYYEQYF. CDR3 bases: TGTGCCAGTTCCGGTACAGCGTACTACGAGCAGTACTTC.

CDR3: CAWAGPRGYTF. In DNA, the CDR3 is TGTGCCTGGGCGGGCCCCCGAGGCTACACCTTC. This chain links TRBV30 with TRBJ1-2; D is ambiguous. CDR1 GTSNPN and CDR2 SVGIG come from the germline V gene (reference sequence). The germline V and J ends were trimmed by 5 bases and 8 bases, with 12 bases remaining between them. The CDR3 extends over 11 amino acids.

This chain joins TRBV6-6 and TRBJ1-2; D ambiguous. Trimming left V 2 bases short and J 6 bases short, with 10 bases between. The CDR3 runs 13 residues. CDR1 is MNHNY and CDR2 is SVGAGI in the germline V gene (reference sequence). CDR3 sequence (DNA): TGTGCCAGCAGTTACGGGGTTGTGAATGGCTACACCTTC. This gives the protein CASSYGVVNGYTF.

The chain has TRBV19 and TRBJ2-7; possibly TRBD2 for D (7 bases). Per germline, CDR1 LNHDA and CDR2 SQIVND (reference sequence). V was cut by 6 bases and J by 3 bases, with 9 bases left in between. The CDR3 sequence is 12 residues long. The DNA of the CDR3 is TGTGCCAGTAGGGGAGGGGGCTACGAGCAGTACTTC. Translation gives CASRGGGYEQYF.

Worth noting for this clone: Other nucleotide sequences in the sample specify the same CDR3. The chain uses TRBV27 and TRBJ2-7; D is ambiguous. Germline V gives CDR1 MNHEY, CDR2 SMNVEV (reference sequence). V was cut by 0 bases and J by 4 bases, with 7 bases left in between. The CDR3 totals 13 residues. As DNA, the CDR3 is TGTGCCAGCAGTTTATCCGGTGGGTACGAGCAGTACTTC. Its protein is CASSLSGGYEQYF.

The chain has TRBV11-2 and TRBJ2-1; 14 bases match TRBD2. CDR1 is SGHAT and CDR2 is FQNNGV in the germline V gene. This CDR3 spans 14 amino acids. The V and J ends lost 4 bases and 10 bases, in that order; junction bases with no gene match: 3. The CDR3 sequence: CASSSGLAGEEQFF. The CDR3 DNA reads as TGTGCCAGCAGCTCGGGACTAGCGGGAGAAGAGCAGTTCTTC.

The V and J genes are TRBV15 and TRBJ2-5; D may be TRBD2 (6 bases). The V gene's germline CDR1 is LNHNV and CDR2 YYDKDF (reference sequence). The length of the CDR3 is 15 residues. V gave up 0 bases and J gave up 4 bases, with 12 bases separating them. In nucleotides, the CDR3 is TGTGCCACCAGCAGAGATTATGGAGCGGGAGAGACCCAGTACTTC. Translated: CATSRDYGAGETQYF.

The rearrangement joins TRBV7-6 to TRBJ1-4, with 9 bases matching TRBD1. The V and J ends lost 5 bases and 8 bases, in that order; junction bases with no gene match: 9. The CDR3 spans 15 residues. Germline values: CDR1 SGHVS, CDR2 FNYEAQ. CDR3 nucleotides: TGTGCCAGCAGCAAGGGGACAGGGTGGCGAGAAAAACTGTTTTTT. This translates into CASSKGTGWREKLFF.

The chain employs TRBV4-2 and TRBJ2-7; 9 bases are a match to TRBD2. With 5 bases clipped from V and 5 bases from J, the junction kept 7 bases outside the gene matches. Germline CDR1 LGHNA, CDR2 YNFKEQ. The CDR3 covers 14 residues. The CDR3 loop is CASSILAGSNEQYF. CDR3 DNA sequence: TGTGCCAGCAGCATCCTAGCGGGAAGCAACGAGCAGTACTTC.

The chain employs TRBV5-4 and TRBJ2-7, with 14 bases aligning to TRBD2. CDR3 length: 17 amino acids. The germline V gene encodes CDR1 SGHNT and CDR2 YYREEE (reference sequence). Trimming took 4 bases from V and 0 from J; bases not matched to a gene: 6. The CDR3 sequence is CASSLGLAGALSYEQYF. CDR3 coding DNA: TGTGCCAGCAGCCTGGGACTAGCGGGGGCCCTCTCCTACGAGCAGTACTTC.

V usage is TRBV7-9 and J usage is TRBJ2-5; D is unclear. Germline CDR1 reads SEHNR; CDR2 reads FQNEAQ (reference sequence). The CDR3 spans 13 residues. V lost 4 bases and J 0 bases, leaving 6 bases between the germline ends. CDR3 coding DNA: TGTGCCAGCAGCTCAGACCACCAAGAGACCCAGTACTTC. The encoded protein is CASSSDHQETQYF.

This clone appeared once. The rearrangement joins TRBV7-9 to TRBJ1-4, with D perhaps TRBD1 (5 bases). The CDR3 loop spans 16 amino acids. Germline V CDR1 and CDR2: SEHNR, FQNEAQ (reference sequence). V gave up 4 bases and J gave up 6 bases, with 18 bases separating them. CDR3 bases: TGTGCCAGCAGCTCATTCAGGGATCGAGTTGATGAAAAACTGTTTTTT. This codes for CASSSFRDRVDEKLFF.

V is TRBV28 and J is TRBJ1-1; D ambiguous. The V gene's germline CDR1 is MDHEN and CDR2 SYDVKM. The CDR3 contains 15 residues. V gave up 0 bases and J gave up 4 bases, with 12 bases separating them. CDR3 DNA: TGTGCCAGCAGTTTATGGGCCGTCCACACCACTGAAGCTTTCTTT. This translates into CASSLWAVHTTEAFF.

The chain has TRBV6-5 and TRBJ2-5, with D unclear. CDR1 MNHEY and CDR2 SVGAGI come from the germline V gene. The CDR3 is 12 amino acids. V was cut by 6 bases and J by 0 bases, with 5 bases left in between. The CDR3 spells CASRTNQETQYF. The CDR3 DNA reads TGTGCCAGCAGGACGAACCAAGAGACCCAGTACTTC.

The chain joins TRBV7-3 to TRBJ2-1; 8 bases align to TRBD2. Unmatched junction bases numbered 6, after V lost 1 base and J lost 4 bases. This CDR3 spans 16 amino acids. CDR1 is SGHTA, CDR2 FQGTGA, per germline. The CDR3 nucleotides are TGTGCCAGCAGCTTAATGGGGCTAGCGGGTTACAATGAGCAGTTCTTC. Protein product: CASSLMGLAGYNEQFF.

The chain couples TRBV27 to TRBJ1-1; a weak D match, TRBD1 (5 bases). Germline CDR1 MNHEY, CDR2 SMNVEV (reference sequence). Trimming took 4 bases from V and 5 from J, leaving 14 bases between them. The CDR3 spans 14 residues. CDR3 nucleotide sequence: TGTGCCAGCAGTTCCCAACAGTGGGGGACTGAAGCTTTCTTT. Translation: CASSSQQWGTEAFF.

Concerning this clone: An end of the junction does not agree with germline; a read error may underlie this. This sequence joins TRBV2 and TRBJ2-5, with TRBD1 matching 7 bases. This CDR3 is built from 14 residues. CDR1 is SNHLY and CDR2 is FYNNEI in the germline V gene. The CDR3: CVSSTGVWEETQYF. CDR3 coding DNA: TGTGTCAGCAGTACAGGGGTATGGGAAGAGACCCAGTACTTC.